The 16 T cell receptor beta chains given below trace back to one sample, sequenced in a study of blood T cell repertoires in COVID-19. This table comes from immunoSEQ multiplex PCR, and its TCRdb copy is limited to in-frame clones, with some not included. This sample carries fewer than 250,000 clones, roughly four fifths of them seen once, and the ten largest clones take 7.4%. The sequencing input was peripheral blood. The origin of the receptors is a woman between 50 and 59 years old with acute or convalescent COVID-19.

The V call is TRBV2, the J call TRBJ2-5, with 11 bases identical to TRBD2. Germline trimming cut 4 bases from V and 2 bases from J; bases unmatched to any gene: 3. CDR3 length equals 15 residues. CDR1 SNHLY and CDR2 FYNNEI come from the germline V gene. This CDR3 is CASSGLAGRQETQYF. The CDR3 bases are TGTGCCAGCAGTGGACTAGCGGGGCGACAAGAGACCCAGTACTTC.

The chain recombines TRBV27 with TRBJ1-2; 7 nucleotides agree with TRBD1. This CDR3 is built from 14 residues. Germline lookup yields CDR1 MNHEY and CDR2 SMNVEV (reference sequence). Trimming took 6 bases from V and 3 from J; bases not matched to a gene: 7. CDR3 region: CASRSGQIHYGYTF. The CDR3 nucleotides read TGTGCCAGCAGGTCGGGACAGATTCACTATGGCTACACCTTC.

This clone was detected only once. The CDR3 loop is CASSPIAGDTDTQYF. As DNA, the CDR3 is TGTGCCAGCTCACCAATAGCGGGGGACACAGATACGCAGTATTTT. The chain joins TRBV18 to TRBJ2-3, with 9 bases lining up with TRBD2. The germline V gene has CDR1 KGHSH and CDR2 LQKENI. The CDR3 extends over 15 amino acids. The junction had 2 bases not matched to a gene; V was cut back by 2 bases and J by 2 bases.

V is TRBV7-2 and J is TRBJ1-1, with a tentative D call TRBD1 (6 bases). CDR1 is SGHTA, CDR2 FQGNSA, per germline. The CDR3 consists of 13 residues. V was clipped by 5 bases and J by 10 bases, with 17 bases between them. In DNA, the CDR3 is TGTGCCAGCAGCCCCGTGGGGGGGCGGGTAGCTTTCTTT. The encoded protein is CASSPVGGRVAFF.

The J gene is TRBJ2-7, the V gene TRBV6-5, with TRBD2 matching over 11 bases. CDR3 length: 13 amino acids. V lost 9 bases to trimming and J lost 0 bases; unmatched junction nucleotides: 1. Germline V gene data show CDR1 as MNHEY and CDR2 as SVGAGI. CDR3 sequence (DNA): TGTGCCAGTGGACTAGCGGGCTCCTACGAGCAGTACTTC. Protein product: CASGLAGSYEQYF.

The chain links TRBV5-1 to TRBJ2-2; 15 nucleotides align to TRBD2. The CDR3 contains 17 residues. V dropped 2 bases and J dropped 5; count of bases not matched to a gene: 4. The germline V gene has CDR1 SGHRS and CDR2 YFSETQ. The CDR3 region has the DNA TGCGCCAGCAGCTTACAGGGACTAGCGGGAGGAACCGGGGAGCTGTTTTTT. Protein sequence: CASSLQGLAGGTGELFF.

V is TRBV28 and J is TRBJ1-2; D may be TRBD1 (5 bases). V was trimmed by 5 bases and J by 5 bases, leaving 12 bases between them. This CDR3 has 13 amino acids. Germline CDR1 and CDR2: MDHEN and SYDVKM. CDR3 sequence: CASSAGNYYGYTF. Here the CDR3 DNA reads TGTGCCAGCAGTGCAGGGAACTATTATGGCTACACCTTC.

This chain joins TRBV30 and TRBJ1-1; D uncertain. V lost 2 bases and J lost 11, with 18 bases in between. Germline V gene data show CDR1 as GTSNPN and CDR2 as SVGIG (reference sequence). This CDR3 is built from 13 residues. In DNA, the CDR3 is TGTGCCTGGAGTCGGCAGGCCGCCGGTGTGGCTTTCTTT. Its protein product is CAWSRQAAGVAFF.

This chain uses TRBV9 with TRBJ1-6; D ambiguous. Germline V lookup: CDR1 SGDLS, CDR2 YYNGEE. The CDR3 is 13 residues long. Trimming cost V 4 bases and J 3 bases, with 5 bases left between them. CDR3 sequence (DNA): TGTGCCAGCAGCCGGGACTATAATTCACCCCTCCACTTT. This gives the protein CASSRDYNSPLHF.

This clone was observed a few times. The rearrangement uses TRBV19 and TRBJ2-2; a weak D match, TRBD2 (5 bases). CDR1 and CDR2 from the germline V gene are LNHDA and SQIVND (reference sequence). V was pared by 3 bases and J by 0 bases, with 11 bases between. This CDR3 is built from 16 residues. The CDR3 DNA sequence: TGTGCCAGTAGTATCCCCGGACTCGCGAACACCGGGGAGCTGTTTTTT. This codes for CASSIPGLANTGELFF.

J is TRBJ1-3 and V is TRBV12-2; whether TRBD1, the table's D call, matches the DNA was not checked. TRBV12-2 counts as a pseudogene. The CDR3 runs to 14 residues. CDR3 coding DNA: TGTGCAAGTCGCTTAGAGGGGGCTGGAAACACCATATATTTT. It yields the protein CASRLEGAGNTIYF.

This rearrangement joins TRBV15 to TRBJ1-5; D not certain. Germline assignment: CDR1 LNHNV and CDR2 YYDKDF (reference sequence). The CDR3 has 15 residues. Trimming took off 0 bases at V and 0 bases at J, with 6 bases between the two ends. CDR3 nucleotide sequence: TGTGCCACCAGCAGAGATCTCCCTAGCAATCAGCCCCAGCATTTT. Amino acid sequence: CATSRDLPSNQPQHF.

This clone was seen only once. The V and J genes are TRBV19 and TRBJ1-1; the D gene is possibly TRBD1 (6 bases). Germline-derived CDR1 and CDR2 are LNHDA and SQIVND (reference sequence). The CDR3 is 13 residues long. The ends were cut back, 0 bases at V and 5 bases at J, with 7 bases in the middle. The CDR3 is CASSIEGGTEAFF. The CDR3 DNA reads TGTGCCAGTAGTATAGAAGGGGGTACTGAAGCTTTCTTT.

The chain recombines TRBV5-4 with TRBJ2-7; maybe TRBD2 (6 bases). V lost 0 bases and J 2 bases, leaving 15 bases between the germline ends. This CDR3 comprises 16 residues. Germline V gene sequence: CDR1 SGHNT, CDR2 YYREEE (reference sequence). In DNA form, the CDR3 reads TGTGCCAGCAGCTTGGAGGGACTCCGTCCCCCCTACGAGCAGTACTTC. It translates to CASSLEGLRPPYEQYF.

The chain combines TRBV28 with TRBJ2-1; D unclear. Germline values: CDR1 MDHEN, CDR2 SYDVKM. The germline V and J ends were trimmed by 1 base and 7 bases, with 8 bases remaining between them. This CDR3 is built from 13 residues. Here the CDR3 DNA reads TGTGCCAGCAGTTTATCTATGAAGAATGAGCAGTTCTTC. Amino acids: CASSLSMKNEQFF.

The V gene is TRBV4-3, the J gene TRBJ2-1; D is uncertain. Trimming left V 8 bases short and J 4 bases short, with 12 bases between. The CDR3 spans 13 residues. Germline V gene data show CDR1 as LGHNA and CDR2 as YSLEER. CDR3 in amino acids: CASSLTGYNEQFF. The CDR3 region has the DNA TGCGCCAGCTCTCTAACGGGTTACAATGAGCAGTTCTTC.